These T cell receptor beta chains were read from a single sample in a study of cytomegalovirus exposure and HLA in healthy donors. Repertoires were generated with immunoSEQ multiplex PCR, while TCRdb's copy carries only in-frame clones and drops some. The sample holds about 93,000 clones; around 74% are singletons and the top ten take roughly 2%. Material: PBMCs. These receptor sequences come from a boy aged 10-17 years in good health and CMV-seronegative. CDR3s leave out the opening cysteine and the closing phenylalanine or tryptophan. Each record gives: V gene, J gene, CDR3 protein.

v_call: TRBV7-2
j_call: TRBJ2-3
cdr3_aa: ASSPRGGASTDTQY

v_call: TRBV19
j_call: TRBJ2-7
cdr3_aa: ASSIRGSHEQY

v_call: TRBV30
j_call: TRBJ1-5
cdr3_aa: AWSRQRNQPQH

v_call: TRBV9
j_call: TRBJ2-7
cdr3_aa: ASSPNDRGGTEQY

v_call: TRBV4-3
j_call: TRBJ1-2
cdr3_aa: ASSPDPTSNYGYT

v_call: TRBV28
j_call: TRBJ1-2
cdr3_aa: AGGAVGSGGYT

v_call: TRBV7-3
j_call: TRBJ1-1
cdr3_aa: ASSVDRMNTEAF

v_call: TRBV28
j_call: TRBJ2-7
cdr3_aa: ASSPRLDTPYEQY

v_call: TRBV5-5
j_call: TRBJ1-5
cdr3_aa: ASSLVQDYSNQPQH

v_call: TRBV19
j_call: TRBJ2-2
cdr3_aa: ASTFDPGTSGRDLTGELF

v_call: TRBV6-4
j_call: TRBJ1-2
cdr3_aa: ASSPGQGRGYGYT

v_call: TRBV7-9
j_call: TRBJ2-7
cdr3_aa: ASSLGTSGNEQY

v_call: TRBV25-1
j_call: TRBJ2-7
cdr3_aa: ASSDSSSSYEQY

v_call: TRBV9
j_call: TRBJ2-1
cdr3_aa: ASSVVGGGAYNEQF

v_call: TRBV28
j_call: TRBJ1-5
cdr3_aa: ASRGTVRNQPQH

v_call: TRBV19
j_call: TRBJ1-5
cdr3_aa: ASSLDSRQPQH

v_call: TRBV6-1
j_call: TRBJ2-3
cdr3_aa: ASSEILNTDTQY

v_call: TRBV5-5
j_call: TRBJ1-2
cdr3_aa: ASSLTGTGDHYGYT

v_call: TRBV19
j_call: TRBJ1-1
cdr3_aa: ASSKPGHLNTEAF

v_call: TRBV7-9
j_call: TRBJ1-1
cdr3_aa: ASSPRWAGENTEAF

v_call: TRBV29-1
j_call: TRBJ2-7
cdr3_aa: SVEDGQGGYEQY

v_call: TRBV27
j_call: TRBJ2-5
cdr3_aa: ASSFRDSQETQY

v_call: TRBV28
j_call: TRBJ1-2
cdr3_aa: ASSLPLPATDSNGYT

v_call: TRBV23-1
j_call: TRBJ2-7
cdr3_aa: ASSHPYYLGGEQY

v_call: TRBV6-5
j_call: TRBJ2-7
cdr3_aa: ASSVPGQGAYEQY

v_call: TRBV19
j_call: TRBJ1-5
cdr3_aa: ASSIRSGDQPQH

v_call: TRBV14
j_call: TRBJ2-2
cdr3_aa: ASSQALLRLGTGELF

v_call: TRBV10-3
j_call: TRBJ2-7
cdr3_aa: AIGHPTNSYEQY

v_call: TRBV4-1
j_call: TRBJ2-7
cdr3_aa: ASSQESRGDYEQY

v_call: TRBV9
j_call: TRBJ2-1
cdr3_aa: ASSVDGGSYNEQF

v_call: TRBV5-8
j_call: TRBJ1-1
cdr3_aa: ASSSVLRVTEAF

v_call: TRBV7-9
j_call: TRBJ2-1
cdr3_aa: ASSLVGARNEQF

v_call: TRBV5-4
j_call: TRBJ1-2
cdr3_aa: ASSEPGQGHYGYT

v_call: TRBV7-9
j_call: TRBJ1-1
cdr3_aa: ASSQTGVVTEAF

v_call: TRBV11-1
j_call: TRBJ1-1
cdr3_aa: ASSPQGSRGEAF

v_call: TRBV4-3
j_call: TRBJ2-5
cdr3_aa: ASSQGGSSLPETQY

v_call: TRBV11-2
j_call: TRBJ2-7
cdr3_aa: ASSLEIAGVYEQY

v_call: TRBV19
j_call: TRBJ1-5
cdr3_aa: ASSIRGVQPQH

v_call: TRBV4-3
j_call: TRBJ1-4
cdr3_aa: ASSQFRGVAEKLF

v_call: TRBV6-1
j_call: TRBJ2-1
cdr3_aa: ASSTGRALNEQF

v_call: TRBV19
j_call: TRBJ2-7
cdr3_aa: ATSGGPYEQY

v_call: TRBV12-5
j_call: TRBJ2-7
cdr3_aa: ASGFATEGRSSYEQY

v_call: TRBV13
j_call: TRBJ2-5
cdr3_aa: ASSLGLREEETQY

v_call: TRBV30
j_call: TRBJ2-3
cdr3_aa: AWDAGWGGGSTDTQY

v_call: TRBV25-1
j_call: TRBJ2-1
cdr3_aa: ASKGTGGGSYNEQF

v_call: TRBV29-1
j_call: TRBJ1-2
cdr3_aa: SADMRGTVSFDGYT